This T cell receptor (beta chain) was sequenced for a study of tumor-infiltrating lymphocytes in primary liver carcinoma. The overall study: Samples had roughly 3.5 to 7.5 million productive TCRbeta reads, comparable between tissue types.

A primer matching the constant region was used to make TCR beta cDNA from approximately 520 ng of total RNA. Researchers made the TCR beta libraries by running three nested multiplex PCR rounds with slightly modified ARM-PCR. The two initial PCR rounds, roughly 9 cycles each, used TRBV1-TRBV30 forward and C-beta reverse primers. TCRdb independently ran MiXCR on the multiplex PCR reads; one entry per CDR3 protein. This sample has tens of thousands of distinct CDR3 sequences; around 66% occur once, and the top ten carry more than 30%. The CDR3 extends over 15 amino acids. Co-extraction of RNA and DNA was performed on 20-30 mg of unsorted bulk tissue. On this clonotype: One end of the junction is discordant with germline, which a read error may explain.

The clonotype comes from a woman aged 25-40 years with primary liver carcinoma and hepatitis B virus infection. V is TRBV12-3 or TRBV12-4 and J is TRBJ2-5; tentative D call: TRBD2 (6 bases). Sequencing was carried out using liver tumor tissue from sampling region 3. Subset described: tumor region T3, left-lateral pole. CDR3 in DNA: TGTACCAGTAGCACCTACCCCGGGAGCGAAGAGACCCAACACTTC. Translated: CTSSTYPGSEETQHF.